This entry lists 11 T cell receptor beta chains sequenced from one sample in a study of early stage breast cancer tumors. Assay used: immunoSEQ multiplex PCR; TCRdb lists only in-frame clones, some missing. Here the sample spans around 1,600 clones, around 79% being singletons. Sequenced sample: normal breast tissue next to the tumor. The receptors stem from a person aged 70 to 85 with breast cancer.

The chain couples TRBV18 to TRBJ1-1; weak D call: TRBD1 (5 bases). With 3 bases removed from V and 4 bases from J, the gap between germline ends came to 9 bases. The germline V gene encodes CDR1 KGHSH and CDR2 LQKENI. The CDR3 runs to 13 residues. The CDR3 reads CASSPPGPTEAFF. The CDR3 region has the DNA TGTGCCAGCTCACCGCCAGGGCCCACTGAAGCTTTCTTT.

This clone appeared once. The V gene is TRBV5-1, the J gene TRBJ2-5; 10 bases fit TRBD2. The CDR3 is made up of 14 amino acids. Per germline, CDR1 SGHRS and CDR2 YFSETQ. V lost 3 bases to trimming and J lost 2 bases; unmatched junction nucleotides: 1. The CDR3 nucleotides read TGCGCCAGCAGCTCGGGACTAGCGCAAGAGACCCAGTACTTC. Amino acids: CASSSGLAQETQYF.

In the case of this clone: The same CDR3 also results from other DNA sequences found in this sample. This sequence joins TRBV2 and TRBJ2-7; D not certain. CDR1 is SNHLY and CDR2 is FYNNEI in the germline V gene. The CDR3 is 14 amino acids. Between the trimmed V and J ends, which lost 3 bases and 3 bases, there was a span of 12 bases. CDR3 amino acids: CASSDRSSYYEQYF. In nucleotides, the CDR3 is TGTGCCAGCAGTGACCGGAGTTCTTACTACGAGCAGTACTTC.

The chain couples TRBV6-1 to TRBJ2-5; possible D gene TRBD2, 6 bases. The DNA end is more similar to TRBJ2-7, so the J call may be wrong. This CDR3 has 14 amino acids. Germline CDR1 reads MNHNS; CDR2 reads SASEGT. DNA of the CDR3: TGTGCCAGCAGGACCGGGGGAAGTTCCGGCGAGCAGTACTTC. Translation gives CASRTGGSSGEQYF.

This clone was seen once. The chain combines TRBV4-2 with TRBJ2-5, with 15 bases that match TRBD2. V gave up 4 bases and J gave up 2 bases; unmatched junction bases: 8. Germline V CDR1 and CDR2: LGHNA, YNFKEQ. The CDR3 has 18 amino acids. The CDR3, as DNA: TGTGCCAGCAGCCGGACTAGCGGGGGGGCCTCGGGGCAAGAGACCCAGTACTTC. Amino acids: CASSRTSGGASGQETQYF.

The chain recombines TRBV2 with TRBJ2-7; maybe TRBD1 (5 bases). Looked up from germline, CDR1 is SNHLY and CDR2 is FYNNEI. The CDR3 runs to 15 residues. V was shortened by 5 bases and J by 1 base, with 15 bases between the two germline ends. The CDR3 sequence: CASSPERKGSYEQYF. CDR3 sequence (DNA): TGTGCCAGCAGTCCTGAGAGGAAGGGGTCCTACGAGCAGTACTTC.

The rearrangement joins TRBV10-3 to TRBJ1-6; tentatively, D is TRBD1 (5 bases). This CDR3 has 12 residues. CDR1 is ENHRY, CDR2 SYGVKD, per germline. The V and J ends lost 5 bases and 11 bases respectively, with 10 bases between them. The CDR3 sequence is CAISQGWAPLHF. CDR3 nucleotides: TGTGCCATCAGTCAGGGCTGGGCACCCCTCCACTTT.

This clone appeared a few times. The chain uses TRBV11-2 and TRBJ1-5; TRBD1 might be the D (5 bases). From germline, CDR1 is SGHAT and CDR2 FQNNGV. The V gene lost 6 bases and the J gene lost 5 bases, with 11 bases spanning the gap. The CDR3 length is 13 residues. The CDR3 nucleotides are TGTGCCAGCAGTGCCCAGGGATATCAGCCCCAGCATTTT. It codes for CASSAQGYQPQHF. The variable domain in full, with the rest retrieved from reference TRBV11-2 and TRBJ1-5, is EAGVAQSPRYKIIEKRQSVAFWCNPISGHATLYWYQQILGQGPKLLIQFQNNGVVDDSQLPKDRFSAERLKGVDSTLKIQPAKLEDSAVYLCASSAQGYQPQHFGDGTRLSIL.

CDR3 loop: CASSLAPWVDTSGNTIYF. The CDR3 bases are TGTGCCAGCAGCTTAGCCCCGTGGGTAGACACCTCTGGAAACACCATATATTTT. The V and J genes are TRBV7-6 and TRBJ1-3, with no clear D. V was cut by 0 bases and J by 0 bases, with 15 bases left in between. Germline CDR1 reads SGHVS; CDR2 reads FNYEAQ. This CDR3 contains 18 residues.

The chain carries TRBV19 and TRBJ2-5, with 12 bases that match TRBD2. The CDR3 runs to 15 residues. V was pared by 4 bases and J by 5 bases, with 5 bases of the junction left unmatched. Germline V gene sequence: CDR1 LNHDA, CDR2 SQIVND (reference sequence). CDR3 DNA sequence: TGTGCCAGTAGTACCAGGACTAGCGGGGCTGAGACCCAGTACTTC. Translation: CASSTRTSGAETQYF.

The chain has TRBV9 and TRBJ1-1; 7 bases agree with TRBD1. The V gene end was trimmed by 0 bases and the J gene end by 4 bases; junction bases not matched to a gene: 3. CDR1 is SGDLS, CDR2 YYNGEE, per germline. The CDR3 is 14 amino acids. The chain's CDR3 is CASSVEGGFTEAFF. CDR3 nucleotide sequence: TGTGCCAGCAGCGTAGAAGGGGGCTTCACTGAAGCTTTCTTT. Full variable domain (outside the CDR3, taken from reference TRBV9 and TRBJ1-1): DSGVTQTPKHLITATGQRVTLRCSPRSGDLSVYWYQQSLDQGLQFLIQYYNGEERAKGNILERFSAQQFPDLHSELNLSSLELGDSALYFCASSVEGGFTEAFFGQGTRLTVV.